The 8 T cell receptor beta chains reported below all come from one sample, sequenced in a study of control samples from healthy donors and cancer patients. Method: immunoSEQ multiplex PCR; TCRdb's copy keeps in-frame clones and lacks some. This sample has under 200,000 clones, with around 91% found just once. Sequencing was performed on blood. Source of these receptors: a woman aged 30 to 39 in good health.

To note about this clone: The same CDR3 arises from other DNA sequences in this sample as well. The chain is built from TRBV18 and TRBJ1-2; 8 bases map to TRBD1. V lost 2 bases, J lost 4 bases, and 0 bases stayed unmatched. Germline CDR1 reads KGHSH; CDR2 reads LQKENI. There are 13 residues in the CDR3. Written as DNA, the CDR3 is TGTGCCAGCTCACCAACAGGGGGCTATGGCTACACCTTC. Its translation: CASSPTGGYGYTF. Full variable domain (outside the CDR3, taken from reference TRBV18 and TRBJ1-2): NAGVMQNPRHLVRRRGQEARLRCSPMKGHSHVYWYRQLPEEGLKFMVYLQKENIIDESGMPKERFSAEFPKEGPSILRIQQVVRGDSAAYFCASSPTGGYGYTFGSGTRLTVV.

V and J are TRBV2 and TRBJ1-5; 7 bases match TRBD1. This CDR3 contains 13 residues. V lost 4 bases to trimming and J lost 4 bases; unmatched junction nucleotides: 1. Looked up from germline, CDR1 is SNHLY and CDR2 is FYNNEI. The chain's CDR3 is CASSGGQNQPQHF. CDR3 in DNA: TGTGCCAGCAGTGGGGGACAGAATCAGCCCCAGCATTTT.

CDR3 DNA: TGCAGCGTTGAACAGGGAAATCAGCCCCAGCATTTT. Translated, it gives CSVEQGNQPQHF. This chain connects TRBV29-1 to TRBJ1-5, with D possibly TRBD1 on 5 matching bases. V was clipped by 2 bases and J by 4 bases, with 6 bases between them. The CDR3 sequence is 12 residues long. CDR1 is SQVTM, CDR2 ANQGSEA, per germline.

The chain employs TRBV19 and TRBJ1-3; possibly TRBD1 for D (6 bases). This CDR3 is 15 amino acids long. Germline CDR1 and CDR2: LNHDA and SQIVND (reference sequence). V was pared by 7 bases and J by 0 bases, with 13 bases between. The CDR3 DNA reads TGTGCCAGTACGGTTGGGACATACTCTGGAAACACCATATATTTT. This translates into CASTVGTYSGNTIYF.

The chain uses TRBV15 and TRBJ2-3, with D maybe TRBD2 (6 bases). V was clipped by 0 bases and J by 4 bases, with 11 bases between them. The CDR3 is 15 residues long. CDR1 and CDR2 from the germline V gene are LNHNV and YYDKDF (reference sequence). Written as DNA, the CDR3 is TGTGCCACCAGCAGAGATGCGGGACTGGCAGATACGCAGTATTTT. As protein: CATSRDAGLADTQYF.

The gene calls are TRBV6-4 and TRBJ1-2, with D unresolved. The CDR3 is made up of 14 amino acids. Deletions cut 3 bases from V and 6 bases from J, with 14 bases between. The germline V gene encodes CDR1 MRHNA and CDR2 SNTAGT. This chain's CDR3 is CASSEEERAHGYTF. The CDR3 DNA sequence: TGTGCCAGCAGTGAGGAGGAAAGGGCGCATGGCTACACCTTC.

With respect to this clone: This CDR3 is also generated by other DNA sequences in the sample. This rearrangement joins TRBV12-3 or TRBV12-4 to TRBJ1-2; D is unresolved. The CDR3 runs to 11 residues. V shed 1 base and J shed 5 bases, with 2 bases lying between them. CDR3 nucleotides: TGTGCCAGCAGTTTAGGGTATGGCTACACCTTC. Amino acid sequence: CASSLGYGYTF.

V usage is TRBV6-4 and J usage is TRBJ2-1; 9 bases are shared with TRBD2. The CDR3 has 14 amino acids. The junction had 8 bases not matched to a gene; V was cut back by 6 bases and J by 8 bases. From germline, CDR1 is MRHNA and CDR2 SNTAGT. In nucleotides, the CDR3 is TGTGCCAGCAGCAAGGCTAGCGGGATTTATGAGCAGTTCTTC. Protein: CASSKASGIYEQFF.